The 22 T cell receptor beta chains presented below share a single source sample, sequenced in a study of cytomegalovirus exposure and HLA in healthy donors. The PCR had 60 Vbeta and 13 Jbeta primers. Using immunoSEQ multiplex PCR, the repertoire was profiled, and TCRdb retains in-frame clones only, with some absent. The sample lists 150,000 to 200,000 clones, over 60% occurring once. The material sequenced was PBMCs. These TCRs come from a woman in her 40s in good health and CMV-seronegative.

This clone was seen a few times. CDR3 loop: CASSLGGGGYTDTQYF. The DNA for the CDR3 is TGCGCCAGCAGCTTGGGTGGGGGGGGGTACACAGATACGCAGTATTTT. V and J are TRBV5-1 and TRBJ2-3; 7 nucleotides align to TRBD2. Germline V lookup: CDR1 SGHRS, CDR2 YFSETQ. The CDR3 is 16 amino acids. Trimming removed 0 bases from V and 2 bases from J; junction bases left unmatched: 6.

This chain links TRBV2 with TRBJ1-5, with D possibly matching TRBD1 (6 bases). This CDR3 has 15 residues. V gave up 5 bases and J gave up 1 base, with 12 bases separating them. Per the germline V gene, CDR1 is SNHLY and CDR2 is FYNNEI. In DNA, the CDR3 is TGTGCCAGCAGTAGAGACAGGCTAAGCAATCAGCCCCAGCATTTT. Its protein is CASSRDRLSNQPQHF. The variable domain in full, completed from reference TRBV2 and TRBJ1-5, reads EPEVTQTPSHQVTQMGQEVILRCVPISNHLYFYWYRQILGQKVEFLVSFYNNEISEKSEIFDDQFSVERPDGSNFTLKIRSTKLEDSAMYFCASSRDRLSNQPQHFGDGTRLSIL.

This clone was seen only a few times. This rearrangement joins TRBV28 to TRBJ1-1; no clear D gene. CDR3 size: 14 residues. V lost 6 bases, J lost 2 bases, and 13 bases lay in between. Germline lookup yields CDR1 MDHEN and CDR2 SYDVKM. In nucleotides, the CDR3 is TGTGCCAGCAGCCCCGTGGCCTTCAACACTGAAGCTTTCTTT. Protein product: CASSPVAFNTEAFF.

The chain employs TRBV7-9 and TRBJ2-7; tentatively, D is TRBD2 (5 bases). V gave up 4 bases and J gave up 7 bases, with 20 bases separating them. This CDR3 is built from 15 residues. The germline gives CDR1 SEHNR, CDR2 FQNEAQ (reference sequence). The DNA for the CDR3 is TGTGCCAGCAGCTGGCACCGGCTAGCCCCACGAGAGCAGTACTTC. Translating it yields CASSWHRLAPREQYF.

The CDR3 protein is CASSLTGTYNEQFF. Written as DNA, the CDR3 is TGTGCCAGCAGCCTTACCGGGACCTACAATGAGCAGTTCTTC. The chain is built from TRBV11-3 and TRBJ2-1, with D possibly TRBD2 on 5 matching bases. Germline assignment: CDR1 SGHNT and CDR2 YENEEA. The CDR3 has 14 residues. The germline V and J ends were trimmed by 5 bases and 2 bases, with 10 bases remaining between them.

The chain couples TRBV11-2 to TRBJ2-5; a possible D gene is TRBD2 (6 bases). V was clipped by 3 bases and J by 5 bases, with 13 bases between them. This CDR3 comprises 14 residues. Germline CDR1 and CDR2: SGHAT and FQNNGV. The CDR3, as DNA: TGTGCCAGCAGCTTCTATCAGGGAGGCGAGACCCAGTACTTC. Protein sequence: CASSFYQGGETQYF.

The table lists this clone with a few counts. The J gene is TRBJ1-1, the V gene TRBV19; 10 bases map to TRBD1. Per germline, CDR1 LNHDA and CDR2 SQIVND (reference sequence). The CDR3 has 16 residues. After removal of 3 bases from V and 1 base from J, the junction contained 5 bases not matched to a gene. The CDR3 sequence: CASSIDRGQANTEAFF. DNA for the CDR3: TGTGCCAGTAGTATTGACAGGGGGCAAGCGAACACTGAAGCTTTCTTT.

The rearrangement uses TRBV2 and TRBJ1-4; TRBD1 might be the D (6 bases). This CDR3 spans 15 amino acids. Trimming pared 6 bases from V and 2 bases from J, leaving 13 bases between. Germline V lookup: CDR1 SNHLY, CDR2 FYNNEI. The CDR3 DNA sequence: TGTGCCAGCAGAGCAATGGGACATACTAATGAAAAACTGTTTTTT. It specifies CASRAMGHTNEKLFF.

For this clone: The sample carries other DNA sequences with the same CDR3. The rearrangement uses TRBV2 and TRBJ2-7, with D possibly being TRBD1 (6 bases). Trimming removed 4 bases from V and 7 bases from J, with 20 bases in between. The CDR3 spans 15 residues. In germline, CDR1 is SNHLY, CDR2 FYNNEI. The CDR3 DNA reads TGTGCCAGCAGTGCTTTCAGGGGCCGAAGTGAGGAGCAGTACTTC. Protein sequence: CASSAFRGRSEEQYF.

This clone has at least ten counts. The same CDR3 arises from other DNA sequences in this sample as well. V is TRBV5-1 and J is TRBJ1-3; a weak D match, TRBD1 (5 bases). The CDR3 loop spans 14 amino acids. CDR1 is SGHRS, CDR2 YFSETQ, per germline. The ends were cut back, 0 bases at V and 4 bases at J, with 8 bases in the middle. CDR3: CASSLAGYGNTIYF. CDR3 nucleotide sequence: TGCGCCAGCAGCTTGGCAGGGTACGGAAACACCATATATTTT.

This chain links TRBV7-9 with TRBJ1-5; TRBD1 matches 9 bases. The CDR3 has 15 residues. The V segment lost 5 bases and the J segment 10 bases; nucleotides outside the gene matches: 12. Germline values: CDR1 SEHNR, CDR2 FQNEAQ (reference sequence). CDR3 protein: CASSPLTGGASPQHF. In DNA, the CDR3 is TGTGCCAGCAGCCCCCTGACAGGGGGGGCGTCTCCCCAGCATTTT.

This chain joins TRBV6-1 and TRBJ2-3; 12 nucleotides match TRBD2. J gave up 6 bases and V 10 bases, and 11 bases lay outside the gene matches. The CDR3 runs 15 residues. The germline V gene has CDR1 MNHNS and CDR2 SASEGT. The CDR3 loop is CATWRASGGADTQYF. In DNA, the CDR3 is TGTGCCACCTGGAGGGCTAGCGGGGGGGCTGATACGCAGTATTTT.

The V call is TRBV9, the J call TRBJ2-2; 9 positions match TRBD1. The CDR3 runs to 16 residues. After removal of 0 bases from V and 10 bases from J, the junction contained 10 bases not matched to a gene. Germline CDR1 and CDR2: SGDLS and YYNGEE. In DNA form, the CDR3 reads TGTGCCAGCAGCGTAGTGAGAACAGGGGGCGTCGAGGAGCTGTTTTTT. This codes for CASSVVRTGGVEELFF. Filled out from reference TRBV9 and TRBJ2-2, the complete variable domain reads DSGVTQTPKHLITATGQRVTLRCSPRSGDLSVYWYQQSLDQGLQFLIQYYNGEERAKGNILERFSAQQFPDLHSELNLSSLELGDSALYFCASSVVRTGGVEELFFGEGSRLTVL.

This clone was observed a handful of times. V usage is TRBV15 and J usage is TRBJ2-7, with TRBD1 as a possible D gene (6 bases). CDR3 length: 15 amino acids. The V gene's germline CDR1 is LNHNV and CDR2 YYDKDF (reference sequence). The V end was cut by 0 bases, the J end by 5 bases, with 14 bases between. CDR3 residues: CATSRDIAQGHEQYF. The CDR3 bases are TGTGCCACCAGCAGAGATATCGCACAGGGCCACGAGCAGTACTTC.

The chain employs TRBV6-4 and TRBJ2-5; the match to TRBD1 covers 8 bases. CDR3 size: 14 residues. J lost 4 bases, V lost 6 bases, and 7 bases had no gene match. Germline V gene lookup returns CDR1 MRHNA and CDR2 SNTAGT. CDR3 in amino acids: CASSADRGGETQYF. The CDR3 DNA sequence: TGTGCCAGCAGCGCCGACAGGGGAGGAGAGACCCAGTACTTC.

The CDR3 region is CASSLDPQGEAFF. CDR3 in DNA: TGTGCCAGCAGCTTAGATCCCCAGGGCGAAGCTTTCTTT. This rearrangement joins TRBV11-2 to TRBJ1-1, with TRBD1 as a possible D gene (5 bases). CDR3 length equals 13 residues. V dropped 0 bases and J dropped 8 bases, with 10 bases sitting between them. Germline CDR1 and CDR2: SGHAT and FQNNGV. Supplemented by reference TRBV11-2 and TRBJ1-1, the full variable domain reads EAGVAQSPRYKIIEKRQSVAFWCNPISGHATLYWYQQILGQGPKLLIQFQNNGVVDDSQLPKDRFSAERLKGVDSTLKIQPAKLEDSAVYLCASSLDPQGEAFFGQGTRLTVV.

This clone was recorded a few times. The V gene is TRBV2, the J gene TRBJ2-7; D remains ambiguous. There are 11 residues in the CDR3. Deletions cut 4 bases from V and 6 bases from J, with 7 bases between. Germline values: CDR1 SNHLY, CDR2 FYNNEI. CDR3 amino acids: CASSVKSEQYF. DNA for the CDR3: TGTGCCAGCAGTGTTAAGAGCGAGCAGTACTTC.

V and J are TRBV13 and TRBJ2-1, with D maybe TRBD2 (5 bases). The CDR3 contains 17 residues. The ends were cut back, 5 bases at V and 6 bases at J, with 23 bases in the middle. Per the germline V gene, CDR1 is PRHDT and CDR2 is FYEKMQ (reference sequence). The CDR3 here is CASSAYGRLAISNEQFF. The DNA for the CDR3 is TGTGCCAGCAGCGCCTACGGTAGGCTAGCAATTAGCAATGAGCAGTTCTTC.

The chain joins TRBV15 to TRBJ1-6; maybe TRBD1 (6 bases). The V gene lost 3 bases and the J gene lost 8 bases, with 11 bases spanning the gap. Germline loops: CDR1 LNHNV, CDR2 YYDKDF (reference sequence). The CDR3 contains 14 residues. CDR3 bases: TGTGCCACCAGCAGGCTGGACAGCTATTCACCCCTCCACTTT. It yields the protein CATSRLDSYSPLHF.

The table lists this clone with a few counts. V is TRBV4-1 and J is TRBJ2-2; 7 nucleotides agree with TRBD2. V dropped 3 bases and J dropped 2; count of bases not matched to a gene: 9. The CDR3 totals 17 residues. From germline, CDR1 is MGHRA and CDR2 YSYEKL. As DNA, the CDR3 is TGCGCCAGCAGCCACCCCGTGGCGGGGGTAAACACCGGGGAGCTGTTTTTT. The encoded protein is CASSHPVAGVNTGELFF.

The V and J genes are TRBV28 and TRBJ1-2; 8 bases are shared with TRBD1. V shed 5 bases and J 4 bases; nucleotides not matched to a gene: 3. The length of the CDR3 is 13 residues. The germline gives CDR1 MDHEN, CDR2 SYDVKM. CDR3 region: CASSRQGSYGYTF. CDR3 bases: TGTGCCAGCAGTCGACAGGGGAGCTATGGCTACACCTTC.

This clone was detected only once. V and J are TRBV5-4 and TRBJ2-7; 7 nucleotides align to TRBD2. The CDR3 sequence is 16 residues long. Looked up from germline, CDR1 is SGHNT and CDR2 is YYREEE (reference sequence). V lost 0 bases, J lost 6 bases, and 12 bases stayed unmatched. CDR3 coding DNA: TGTGCCAGCAGCTTGGGGGAGGGCCCTTACCGCCCCGAGCAGTACTTC. Protein sequence: CASSLGEGPYRPEQYF.